The subject of this entry is one T cell receptor (beta chain). The antigen is not known. This sample is part of a study of long-term antiretroviral therapy in people with HIV. Study results and limitations: Dominance of pre-ART expanded clones persisted, fluctuating and often declining after ART. HIV repertoire CDR3 lengths ranged less widely than those of controls.

Samples were assayed with immunoSEQ v3.0 at survey level. TCRdb keeps only in-frame clones here, not all; method: immunoSEQ multiplex PCR. This table holds approximately 22,000 clones, 84% found once. Trimming took 3 bases from V and 7 from J, leaving 10 bases between them. The CDR3 sequence is 14 residues long. CDR1 PRHDT and CDR2 FYEKMQ come from the germline V gene (reference sequence). From each donor, at least one pre-ART PBMC sample and at least two post-ART PBMC samples were obtained. Specimens carried about 0.9-10 million cryopreserved PBMC before DNA extraction. This TCR derives from a man aged 18 to 29 with HIV. The chain has TRBV13 and TRBJ1-6; D may be TRBD1 (5 bases). This sample comprised unsorted PBMCs, obtained 0.1 years before starting antiretroviral therapy. The CDR3 loop reads CASSLGGENSPLHF. The CDR3 nucleotides read TGTGCCAGCAGCTTGGGGGGAGAGAATTCACCCCTCCACTTT.